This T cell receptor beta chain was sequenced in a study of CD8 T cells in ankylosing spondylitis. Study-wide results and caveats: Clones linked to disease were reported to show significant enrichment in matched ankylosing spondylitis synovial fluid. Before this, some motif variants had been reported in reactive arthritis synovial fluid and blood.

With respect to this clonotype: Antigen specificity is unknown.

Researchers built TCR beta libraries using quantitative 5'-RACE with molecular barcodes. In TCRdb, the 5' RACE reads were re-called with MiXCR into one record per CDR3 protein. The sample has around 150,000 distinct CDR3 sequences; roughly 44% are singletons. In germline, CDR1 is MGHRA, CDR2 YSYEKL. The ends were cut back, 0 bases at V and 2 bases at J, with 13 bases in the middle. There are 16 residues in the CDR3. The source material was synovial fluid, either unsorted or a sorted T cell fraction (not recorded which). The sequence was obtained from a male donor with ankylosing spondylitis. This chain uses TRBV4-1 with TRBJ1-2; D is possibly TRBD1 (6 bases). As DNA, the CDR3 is TGCGCCAGCAGCCAAGAAGGACAGTTCCCGAACTATGGCTACACCTTC. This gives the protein CASSQEGQFPNYGYTF.